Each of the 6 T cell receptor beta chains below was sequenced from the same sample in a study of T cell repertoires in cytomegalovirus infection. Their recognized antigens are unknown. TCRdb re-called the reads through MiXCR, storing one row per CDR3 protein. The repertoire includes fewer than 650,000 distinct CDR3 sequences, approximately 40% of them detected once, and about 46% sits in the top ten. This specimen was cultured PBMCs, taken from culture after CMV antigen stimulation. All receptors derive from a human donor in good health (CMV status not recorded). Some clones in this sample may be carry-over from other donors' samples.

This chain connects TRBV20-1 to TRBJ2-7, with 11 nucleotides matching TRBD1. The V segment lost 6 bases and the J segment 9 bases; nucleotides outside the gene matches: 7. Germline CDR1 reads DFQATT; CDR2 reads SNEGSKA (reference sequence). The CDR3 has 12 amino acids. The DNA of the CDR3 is TGCAGTGCCCCGGGACAGGGGGACTGGCAGTACTTC. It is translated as CSAPGQGDWQYF.

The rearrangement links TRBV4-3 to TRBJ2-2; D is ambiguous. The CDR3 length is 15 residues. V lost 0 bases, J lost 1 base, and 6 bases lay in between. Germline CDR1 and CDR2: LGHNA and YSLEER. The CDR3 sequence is CASSQDLLNTGELFF. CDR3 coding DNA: TGCGCCAGCAGCCAAGATCTCCTGAACACCGGGGAGCTGTTTTTT.

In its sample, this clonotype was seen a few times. In DNA form, the CDR3 reads TGTGCCAGCAGCTCCCTGGCAGTAGCATCCTACGAGCAGTACTTC. Translating gives CASSSLAVASYEQYF. The chain joins TRBV7-8 to TRBJ2-7; the D is unclear. V lost 4 bases and J 1 base, leaving 14 bases between the germline ends. There are 15 residues in the CDR3. Germline-derived CDR1 and CDR2 are SGHVS and FQNEAQ.

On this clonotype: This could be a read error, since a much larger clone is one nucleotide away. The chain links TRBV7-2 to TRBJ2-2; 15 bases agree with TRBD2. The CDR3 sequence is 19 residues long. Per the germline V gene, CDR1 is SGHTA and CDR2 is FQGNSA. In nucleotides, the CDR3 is TGTGCCAGCAGCTTAGCCGTGGGACTAGCGGGGGGAAACACCGTGGAGCTGTTTTTT. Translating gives CASSLAVGLAGGNTVELFF.

Here the CDR3 reads CASNLGEGGEQFF. The CDR3 coding sequence is TGTGCCAGTAACCTTGGGGAGGGGGGTGAGCAGTTCTTC. V usage is TRBV19 and J usage is TRBJ2-1; possible D gene TRBD2, 7 bases. Trimming cost V 7 bases and J 9 bases, with 16 bases left between them. Germline values: CDR1 LNHDA, CDR2 SQIVND (reference sequence). The CDR3 totals 13 residues. The variable domain in full, completed from reference TRBV19 and TRBJ2-1, reads DGGITQSPKYLFRKEGQNVTLSCEQNLNHDAMYWYRQDPGQGLRLIYYSQIVNDFQKGDIAEGYSVSREKKESFPLTVTSAQKNPTAFYLCASNLGEGGEQFFGPGTRLTVL.

For the CDR3, the DNA is TGTGCCAGCAGCCCAAGACAGGGCGAGTCTAATGAAAAACTGTTTTTT. Translated, it gives CASSPRQGESNEKLFF. The gene calls are TRBV7-9 and TRBJ1-4, with TRBD1 matching 7 bases. This CDR3 is 16 amino acids long. V lost 5 bases, J lost 3 bases, and 9 bases stayed unmatched. Germline CDR1 is SEHNR and CDR2 is FQNEAQ (reference sequence).